One TCR beta chain is described in this entry. No antigen is known for it. The source of the sample is a study of cytomegalovirus exposure and HLA in healthy donors. The CDR3 extends over 15 amino acids. Germline CDR1 reads LNHDA; CDR2 reads SQIVND (reference sequence). The trim removed 5 bases at V and 2 bases at J, leaving 6 bases unmatched. Regarding the study as a whole: Available immune exposure information covered CMV serostatus only. The number of N-insertions in an Asian-associated ancestry cluster was reportedly below the approximately 680-donor mean in a later analysis. Per a later analysis, 15,000 to 20,000 TCR beta sequences showed association with HLA alleles at 0.05 false discovery rate.

Researchers ran the PCR with 60 Vbeta and 13 Jbeta primers. TCRdb keeps only in-frame clones here, not all; method: immunoSEQ multiplex PCR. Among roughly 180,000 clones listed, 84% were seen once. Sequencing was done on a sample of PBMCs. The sequence derives from a girl aged 10 to 17 in good health and CMV-seropositive. The V call is TRBV19, the J call TRBJ2-7; 10 positions agree with TRBD1. The CDR3 nucleotides read TGTGCCAGTAGTCCAGTGGGACAGGGGCCCTACGAGCAGTACTTC. Encoded protein: CASSPVGQGPYEQYF.